These T cell receptor beta chains were read from a single sample in a study of T cell responses to AZD1222 COVID-19 vaccine. Sequencing used immunoSEQ multiplex PCR; TCRdb keeps in-frame clones, though not all of them. The sample carries some 90,000 clones, 65% to 90% recorded once. The sample in question was peripheral blood, obtained on day 0 of AZD1222 vaccination. The source is an adult in good health. The CDR3 runs from the conserved cysteine through the conserved F or W. Fields, in order: clone size, D gene, V gene, J gene, CDR3 protein, CDR3 DNA. The D gene is left open where the match is weak. The size of a clone is reported for some rows only, either as once, few or many, or as a class for expanded clones.

size: NA
D: NA
V: TRBV27
J: TRBJ1-1
CDR3: CASSFKGSATEAFF
DNA: TGTGCCAGCAGTTTTAAGGGTAGTGCCACTGAAGCTTTCTTT

size: NA
D: NA
V: TRBV5-6
J: TRBJ2-5
CDR3: CASSISGPASPVETQYF
DNA: TGTGCCAGCAGCATATCGGGTCCGGCTAGCCCGGTGGAGACCCAGTACTTC

size: NA
D: TRBD1
V: TRBV14
J: TRBJ1-4
CDR3: CASSLEPPGQSYEKLFF
DNA: TGTGCCAGCAGCCTAGAACCCCCGGGACAGTCTTATGAAAAACTGTTTTTT

size: NA
D: TRBD2
V: TRBV10-3
J: TRBJ2-1
CDR3: CAISEREDWNEQFF
DNA: TGTGCCATCAGCGAGCGGGAGGATTGGAATGAGCAGTTCTTC

size: NA
D: TRBD1
V: TRBV30
J: TRBJ2-7
CDR3: CAWKKTGSSYEQYF
DNA: TGTGCCTGGAAGAAGACAGGGTCCTCCTACGAGCAGTACTTC

size: few
D: NA
V: TRBV5-4
J: TRBJ2-2
CDR3: CASSLDSGVTGELFF
DNA: TGTGCCAGCAGCTTGGACTCAGGGGTCACCGGGGAGCTGTTTTTT

size: NA
D: NA
V: TRBV19
J: TRBJ1-1
CDR3: CASLGDTEAFF
DNA: TGTGCCAGTTTGGGGGACACTGAAGCTTTCTTT

size: NA
D: TRBD2
V: TRBV4-2
J: TRBJ2-7
CDR3: CASSQEASGSSYEQYF
DNA: TGTGCCAGCAGCCAAGAAGCTAGCGGGAGCTCCTACGAGCAGTACTTC

size: NA
D: NA
V: TRBV6-6
J: TRBJ1-1
CDR3: CAIGGGRVTEAFF
DNA: TGTGCCATCGGTGGGGGGCGGGTCACTGAAGCTTTCTTT

size: NA
D: NA
V: TRBV18
J: TRBJ2-2
CDR3: CASPTTAGVNTGELFF
DNA: TGTGCCAGCCCCACCACAGCAGGGGTTAACACCGGGGAGCTGTTTTTT

size: NA
D: NA
V: TRBV14
J: TRBJ1-4
CDR3: CASSPRDGSFATNEKLFF
DNA: TGTGCCAGCAGCCCCCGGGACGGATCCTTTGCAACTAATGAAAAACTGTTTTTT

size: NA
D: NA
V: TRBV7-2
J: TRBJ1-1
CDR3: CASSHSRRPEAFF
DNA: TGTGCCAGCAGCCATAGCAGGCGACCTGAAGCTTTCTTT

size: once
D: TRBD1
V: TRBV18
J: TRBJ2-1
CDR3: CASSPSGGVNEQFF
DNA: TGTGCCAGCTCACCCTCAGGGGGCGTAAATGAGCAGTTCTTC

size: NA
D: TRBD1
V: TRBV4-2
J: TRBJ1-6
CDR3: CASSRAQGQGAGSPLHF
DNA: TGTGCCAGCAGCCGCGCCCAGGGACAGGGGGCCGGTTCACCCCTCCACTTT

size: NA
D: TRBD1
V: TRBV7-3
J: TRBJ2-1
CDR3: CASSLIRTGDNEQFF
DNA: TGTGCCAGCAGCTTAATTAGGACAGGCGACAATGAGCAGTTCTTC

size: NA
D: NA
V: TRBV20-1
J: TRBJ1-2
CDR3: CSRRSNYGYTF
DNA: TGCAGTCGGAGGTCAAACTATGGCTACACCTTC

size: NA
D: NA
V: TRBV3-1/TRBV3-2
J: TRBJ2-1
CDR3: CASSQVSGHYNEQFF
DNA: TGTGCCAGCAGCCAAGTCTCAGGGCATTACAATGAGCAGTTCTTC

size: NA
D: TRBD1
V: TRBV13
J: TRBJ1-6
CDR3: CASSATGVSPLHF
DNA: TGTGCCAGCAGCGCTACAGGGGTTTCACCCCTCCACTTT

size: NA
D: TRBD1
V: TRBV6-5
J: TRBJ1-1
CDR3: CASSYGQGMTEAFF
DNA: TGTGCCAGCAGTTACGGACAGGGGATGACTGAAGCTTTCTTT

size: NA
D: TRBD1
V: TRBV28
J: TRBJ1-2
CDR3: CASSPTVVSGGGGYTF
DNA: TGTGCCAGCAGCCCCACTGTCGTTTCAGGGGGCGGAGGCTACACCTTC

size: once
D: TRBD1
V: TRBV6-5
J: TRBJ2-7
CDR3: CASSYSTGGVYEQYF
DNA: TGTGCCAGCAGTTACTCGACAGGGGGCGTTTACGAGCAGTACTTC

size: NA
D: TRBD1
V: TRBV19
J: TRBJ2-1
CDR3: CASSPLGGQGAPGLGNNEQFF
DNA: TGTGCCAGTAGTCCCCTTGGGGGACAGGGGGCTCCGGGACTAGGGAACAATGAGCAGTTCTTC

size: NA
D: NA
V: TRBV9
J: TRBJ2-7
CDR3: CASSVGTVPYEQYF
DNA: TGTGCCAGCAGCGTAGGAACCGTCCCCTACGAGCAGTACTTC

size: NA
D: NA
V: TRBV19
J: TRBJ1-2
CDR3: CASRQTVINYGYTF
DNA: TGTGCCAGTAGGCAAACAGTGATTAACTATGGCTACACCTTC

size: few
D: NA
V: TRBV6-2/TRBV6-3
J: TRBJ2-7
CDR3: CASSLGNYEQYF
DNA: TGTGCCAGCAGCCTCGGGAACTACGAGCAGTACTTC

size: NA
D: NA
V: TRBV3-1/TRBV3-2
J: TRBJ1-4
CDR3: CASSQDLGPINEKLFF
DNA: TGTGCCAGCAGCCAAGATTTAGGGCCGATTAATGAAAAACTGTTTTTT

size: once
D: NA
V: TRBV28
J: TRBJ2-7
CDR3: CASSLELEPYEQYF
DNA: TGTGCCAGCAGTTTGGAACTAGAGCCCTACGAGCAGTACTTC

size: NA
D: NA
V: TRBV5-1
J: TRBJ1-3
CDR3: CASSLAASSGNTIYF
DNA: TGCGCCAGCAGCTTGGCGGCTAGCTCTGGAAACACCATATATTTT

size: NA
D: NA
V: TRBV19
J: TRBJ1-5
CDR3: CASSIDVLSGGGQPQHF
DNA: TGTGCCAGTAGTATAGATGTGCTTTCGGGCGGCGGTCAGCCCCAGCATTTT

size: NA
D: TRBD1
V: TRBV6-2/TRBV6-3
J: TRBJ2-7
CDR3: CASSYGSGQGAYGEQYF
DNA: TGTGCCAGCAGTTACGGGTCCGGACAGGGGGCGTATGGCGAGCAGTACTTC

size: NA
D: TRBD1
V: TRBV5-4
J: TRBJ2-1
CDR3: CASSISGTGGNEQFF
DNA: TGTGCCAGCAGCATCTCCGGGACAGGGGGCAATGAGCAGTTCTTC

size: NA
D: TRBD1
V: TRBV19
J: TRBJ1-5
CDR3: CASSMWAQGVHQPQHF
DNA: TGTGCCAGTAGTATGTGGGCACAGGGGGTGCATCAGCCCCAGCATTTT

size: NA
D: NA
V: TRBV11-2
J: TRBJ1-4
CDR3: CASSLFIIGRRSEEKLFF
DNA: TGTGCCAGCAGCTTATTCATCATCGGCAGACGAAGTGAGGAAAAACTGTTTTTT

size: NA
D: NA
V: TRBV5-1
J: TRBJ2-5
CDR3: CASSLPQETQYF
DNA: TGCGCCAGCAGCCTACCACAAGAGACCCAGTACTTC

size: NA
D: NA
V: TRBV10-3
J: TRBJ1-4
CDR3: CAISESGWGEKLFF
DNA: TGTGCCATCAGTGAGTCGGGGTGGGGTGAAAAACTGTTTTTT

size: NA
D: NA
V: TRBV28
J: TRBJ2-3
CDR3: CASSSFSRSTDTQYF
DNA: TGTGCCAGCAGTTCATTTTCGCGGTCCACAGATACGCAGTATTTT

size: NA
D: TRBD1
V: TRBV6-2/TRBV6-3
J: TRBJ2-3
CDR3: CASSGDRGLSTDTQYF
DNA: TGTGCCAGCAGTGGAGACAGGGGGCTGAGCACAGATACGCAGTATTTT